The sequence of this T cell receptor (beta chain) was determined in a study of prognosis after radiotherapy for stage I lung cancer. For the study at large: Of the enrolled patients, fourteen had newly diagnosed primary stage I lung tumors, while roughly five had oligometastatic NSCLC following surgical resection of the primary tumor.

TCR beta CDR3 amplification from genomic DNA was performed by two-round multiplex PCR. Specific primers for each TRBV and TRBJ gene were what first-round PCR used. TCRdb re-called the multiplex PCR reads through MiXCR, storing one row per CDR3 protein. Among fewer than 25,000 distinct CDR3 sequences listed, roughly 53% were seen once. V shed 4 bases and J shed 2 bases, with 28 bases lying between them. Germline CDR1 reads SEHNR; CDR2 reads FQNEAQ (reference sequence). This CDR3 is built from 20 residues. The receptor was isolated from a donor aged 50 or older with non-small cell lung cancer. Sample: PBMCs, taken before or after stereotactic body radiation therapy (not recorded which). The J gene is TRBJ2-3, the V gene TRBV7-9; D remains unclear. CDR3 loop: CASSSWGTLTPSANTDTQYF. The CDR3 DNA reads as TGTGCCAGCAGCTCCTGGGGTACCCTTACTCCGTCTGCAAACACAGATACGCAGTATTTT. The entire variable domain, with the rest obtained from reference TRBV7-9 and TRBJ2-3, is as follows: DTGVSQNPRHKITKRGQNVTFRCDPISEHNRLYWYRQTLGQGPEFLTYFQNEAQLEKSRLLSDRFSAERPKGSFSTLEIQRTEQGDSAMYLCASSSWGTLTPSANTDTQYFGPGTRLTVL.